The sequence of this T cell receptor beta chain was determined in a study of Ad26.COV2.S vaccination and SARS-CoV-2 variants. Study-wide findings and caveats: Compared with placebo recipients, vaccine recipients had higher spike-specific TCR breadth.

Treatment defined: 15 to 20 received Ad26.COV2.S at low or high dose, single or two shots; a few received placebo; per-sample allocation not given. The investigators took samples on day 63 after the first vaccine or placebo injection. It was Wuhan-strain SARS-CoV-2 spike that the Ad26 vaccine vector expressed. Produced via immunoSEQ multiplex PCR; TCRdb's table is partial and in-frame only. The table includes 510,000 or so clones, approximately 88% detected once. V shed 1 base and J 6 bases; nucleotides not matched to a gene: 9. Germline assignment: CDR1 LGHNA and CDR2 YNFKEQ. CDR3 length: 16 amino acids. Notes on this clone: What it binds is not known.

This TCR was recovered from a person between 18 and 59 years old who received the Ad26.COV2.S COVID-19 vaccine or a placebo. Sequences were derived from peripheral blood, sampled in a trial of Ad26.COV2.S vaccine versus placebo. The chain combines TRBV4-2 with TRBJ2-7; 10 bases fit TRBD2. The CDR3, as DNA: TGTGCCAGCAGCCAAGCCCGTCTAGCGGGAGTGGGCGAGCAGTACTTC. The encoded protein is CASSQARLAGVGEQYF.